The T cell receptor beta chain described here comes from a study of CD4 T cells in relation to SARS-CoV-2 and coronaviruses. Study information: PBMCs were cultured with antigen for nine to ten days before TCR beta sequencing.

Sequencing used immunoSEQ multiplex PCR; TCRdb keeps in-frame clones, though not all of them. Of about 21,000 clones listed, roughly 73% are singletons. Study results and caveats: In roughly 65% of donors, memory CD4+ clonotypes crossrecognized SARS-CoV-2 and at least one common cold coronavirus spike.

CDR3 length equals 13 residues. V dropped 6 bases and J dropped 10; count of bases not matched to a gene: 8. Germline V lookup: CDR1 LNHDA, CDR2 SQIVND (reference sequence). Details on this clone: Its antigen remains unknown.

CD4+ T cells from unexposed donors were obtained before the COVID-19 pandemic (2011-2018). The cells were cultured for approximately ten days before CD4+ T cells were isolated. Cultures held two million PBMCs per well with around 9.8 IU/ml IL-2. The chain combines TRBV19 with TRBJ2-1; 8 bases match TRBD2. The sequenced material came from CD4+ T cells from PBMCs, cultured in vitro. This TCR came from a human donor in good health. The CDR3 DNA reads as TGTGCCAGTAGACTTACTAGCGGAGAGGAGCAGTTCTTC. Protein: CASRLTSGEEQFF.